One sample yielded the 21 T cell receptor beta chains listed below, sequenced in a study of CD8 T cells in ankylosing spondylitis. Using its own MiXCR run on the 5' RACE reads, TCRdb lists one record per CDR3 protein. This sample carries around 130,000 distinct CDR3 sequences, 7% of them seen once, and the ten largest clones take about 12%. Material: blood, either unsorted or a sorted T cell fraction (not recorded which). These receptors came from a male donor with ankylosing spondylitis or in good health (not recorded which).

V gene TRBV20-1 combines with J gene TRBJ1-1, with TRBD1 matching over 9 bases. CDR1 and CDR2 (germline): DFQATT, SNEGSKA (reference sequence). J gave up 0 bases and V 6 bases, and 14 bases lay outside the gene matches. This CDR3 has 17 amino acids. The DNA of the CDR3 is TGCAGTGCCCAAACGGGACAGGGAGGGGGAATGAACACTGAAGCTTTCTTT. Protein sequence: CSAQTGQGGGMNTEAFF.

Ten or more counts support this clonotype. The chain has TRBV2 and TRBJ2-3; weak D call: TRBD1 (5 bases). CDR3 length: 15 residues. The V end was cut by 4 bases, the J end by 1 base, with 12 bases between. The germline gives CDR1 SNHLY, CDR2 FYNNEI. CDR3 sequence (DNA): TGTGCCAGCAGTGGGCGCAGGGCAGGCACAGATACGCAGTATTTT. This gives the protein CASSGRRAGTDTQYF.

This clonotype was picked up a small number of times. J is TRBJ2-7 and V is TRBV7-9; D is unresolved. V lost 3 bases and J 6 bases, leaving 12 bases between the germline ends. Looked up from germline, CDR1 is SEHNR and CDR2 is FQNEAQ (reference sequence). The CDR3 loop spans 13 amino acids. CDR3 in amino acids: CASSFESPGEQYF. The CDR3, as DNA: TGTGCCAGCAGCTTTGAGTCTCCGGGCGAGCAGTACTTC.

The table lists this clonotype with many counts. This chain joins TRBV5-1 and TRBJ2-1, with D unresolved. This CDR3 spans 15 amino acids. V gave up 5 bases and J gave up 0 bases, with 12 bases separating them. Looked up from germline, CDR1 is SGHRS and CDR2 is YFSETQ. DNA for the CDR3: TGCGCCAGCAGTACCGTCCGCAGCTCCTACAATGAGCAGTTCTTC. Its protein is CASSTVRSSYNEQFF.

V gene TRBV12-3 or TRBV12-4 combines with J gene TRBJ1-1; D might be TRBD1 (5 bases). V lost 3 bases and J 4 bases, leaving 15 bases between the germline ends. The CDR3 spans 15 residues. The CDR3 DNA reads as TGTGCCAGCAGTTTCCCCCAGGGCGGGGTCACTGAAGCTTTCTTT. Protein product: CASSFPQGGVTEAFF.

This clonotype occurred many times. J is TRBJ2-1 and V is TRBV15, with TRBD2 identical over 13 bases. Germline V gene sequence: CDR1 LNHNV, CDR2 YYDKDF (reference sequence). This CDR3 has 18 residues. V gave up 5 bases and J gave up 0 bases; unmatched junction bases: 7. The DNA of the CDR3 is TGTGCCACCAGCCGACTAGCGGGGGGTTCGAGCTCCTACAATGAGCAGTTCTTC. It specifies CATSRLAGGSSSYNEQFF. Full variable domain (remainder filled in from reference TRBV15 and TRBJ2-1): DAMVIQNPRYQVTQFGKPVTLSCSQTLNHNVMYWYQQKSSQAPKLLFHYYDKDFNNEADTPDNFQSRRPNTSFCFLDIRSPGLGDTAMYLCATSRLAGGSSSYNEQFFGPGTRLTVL.

Many counts were recorded for this clonotype. This sequence joins TRBV20-1 and TRBJ2-1, with D unresolved. The CDR3 is 14 amino acids. V gave up 3 bases and J gave up 1 base, with 10 bases separating them. Germline CDR1 is DFQATT and CDR2 is SNEGSKA (reference sequence). CDR3 nucleotide sequence: TGCAGTGCTAGTCAGATTCATTCCTACAATGAGCAGTTCTTC. As protein: CSASQIHSYNEQFF.

This clonotype was counted at least ten times. V is TRBV5-6 and J is TRBJ1-2, with 7 bases matching TRBD1. The germline V gene encodes CDR1 SGHDT and CDR2 YYEEEE. V shed 4 bases, J shed 3 bases, and the junction held 6 bases outside the gene matches. The CDR3 contains 14 residues. CDR3 DNA sequence: TGTGCCAGCAGCGCGGGACAGAGCTACTATGGCTACACCTTC. This sequence encodes CASSAGQSYYGYTF.

Ten or more counts support this clonotype. The chain uses TRBV7-8 and TRBJ2-7; D gene uncertain. This CDR3 is 16 amino acids long. In germline, CDR1 is SGHVS, CDR2 FQNEAQ. V was trimmed by 5 bases and J by 5 bases, leaving 22 bases between them. For the CDR3, the DNA is TGTGCCAGCAGCGAACCCCGGGCTGGCTTCCGCCACGAGCAGTACTTC. This sequence encodes CASSEPRAGFRHEQYF.

This clonotype was recorded at least ten times. This chain joins TRBV5-1 and TRBJ2-1, with 10 bases matching TRBD2. V was pared by 5 bases and J by 13 bases, with 15 bases of the junction left unmatched. Germline V gene sequence: CDR1 SGHRS, CDR2 YFSETQ. This CDR3 has 15 amino acids. The DNA for the CDR3 is TGCGCCAGCAGGGGGCTAGCGGGAGTGGAGGGAGAACAGTTCTTC. Translated, it gives CASRGLAGVEGEQFF.

The V and J genes are TRBV7-9 and TRBJ2-1; TRBD2 matches 8 bases. CDR1 and CDR2 from the germline V gene are SEHNR and FQNEAQ (reference sequence). The junction had 8 bases not matched to a gene; V was cut back by 5 bases and J by 5 bases. The length of the CDR3 is 15 residues. The CDR3 loop reads CASSGYGREDNEQFF. CDR3 in DNA: TGTGCCAGCAGCGGATACGGGAGGGAGGACAATGAGCAGTTCTTC.

This clonotype turned up a few times. The J gene is TRBJ2-5, the V gene TRBV25-1; TRBD2 aligns across 7 bases. Germline CDR1 reads MGHDK; CDR2 reads SYGVNS. This CDR3 has 13 residues. V was clipped by 10 bases and J by 4 bases; unmatched bases: 9. The CDR3 bases are TGTGCCACCAAAACGGGAGGAAGAGAGACCCAGTACTTC. Its protein product is CATKTGGRETQYF.

This clonotype showed up many times. This sequence joins TRBV28 and TRBJ2-1; 9 bases fit TRBD2. Germline V CDR1 and CDR2: MDHEN, SYDVKM. The CDR3 extends over 14 amino acids. The V segment lost 7 bases and the J segment 5 bases; nucleotides outside the gene matches: 6. CDR3 nucleotides: TGTGCCAGCAACCTAGCGGGACCCCACAATGAGCAGTTCTTC. Amino acids: CASNLAGPHNEQFF.

This clonotype was detected ten times or more. The rearrangement joins TRBV7-9 to TRBJ1-2, with 7 bases identical to TRBD1. Per the germline V gene, CDR1 is SEHNR and CDR2 is FQNEAQ (reference sequence). CDR3 length: 14 amino acids. V was clipped by 5 bases and J by 5 bases; unmatched bases: 8. Here the CDR3 DNA reads TGTGCCAGCAGCACCGAGGGGGCGGGTTATGGCTACACCTTC. Translating it yields CASSTEGAGYGYTF.

This clonotype was counted ten times or more. The chain recombines TRBV13 with TRBJ2-1; TRBD2 matches at 7 bases. Looked up from germline, CDR1 is PRHDT and CDR2 is FYEKMQ (reference sequence). This CDR3 is 14 amino acids long. V lost 1 base, J lost 7 bases, and 4 bases stayed unmatched. The CDR3 DNA sequence: TGTGCCAGCAGCTTAGAGCGGGATCAGAATGAGCAGTTCTTC. Amino acids: CASSLERDQNEQFF.

This clonotype was picked up many times. The CDR3 loop reads CASSSSGTVGAYEQYF. DNA of the CDR3: TGCGCCAGCAGCTCGTCCGGGACTGTCGGCGCCTACGAGCAGTACTTC. The genes are TRBV5-1 and TRBJ2-7; D is perhaps TRBD2 (6 bases). V gave up 3 bases and J gave up 2 bases, with 18 bases separating them. Germline V lookup: CDR1 SGHRS, CDR2 YFSETQ. The CDR3 is 16 residues long.

This clonotype was observed at least ten times. This chain links TRBV18 with TRBJ1-1, with a weak D call TRBD1 (5 bases). V was pared by 4 bases and J by 0 bases, with 9 bases between. Looked up from germline, CDR1 is KGHSH and CDR2 is LQKENI. The CDR3 length is 14 residues. The CDR3 sequence is CASSQDSMNTEAFF. The CDR3 DNA is TGTGCCAGCTCACAAGACAGCATGAACACTGAAGCTTTCTTT.

This clonotype was detected many times. This chain joins TRBV19 and TRBJ2-7, with D unresolved. This CDR3 comprises 13 residues. Trimming removed 5 bases from V and 2 bases from J, with 10 bases in between. Germline CDR1 and CDR2: LNHDA and SQIVND (reference sequence). CDR3 in DNA: TGTGCCAGTAGTTACGGTACAGCCTACGAGCAGTACTTC. Translated, it gives CASSYGTAYEQYF.

This clonotype was counted at least ten times. The CDR3 coding sequence is TGTGCCAGCAGGATAGTGGGGACAGATACGCAGTATTTT. Its protein is CASRIVGTDTQYF. This chain connects TRBV5-6 to TRBJ2-3; D not resolved. CDR1 and CDR2 (germline): SGHDT, YYEEEE. There are 13 residues in the CDR3. Trimming left V 5 bases short and J 3 bases short, with 10 bases between.

This clonotype came up a few times. This rearrangement joins TRBV20-1 to TRBJ2-1; 8 bases are shared with TRBD2. V lost 3 bases to trimming and J lost 7 bases; unmatched junction nucleotides: 11. Per germline, CDR1 DFQATT and CDR2 SNEGSKA (reference sequence). The CDR3 length is 15 residues. CDR3 protein: CSASDERGSRNEQFF. In DNA form, the CDR3 reads TGCAGTGCTAGCGATGAGCGGGGGTCAAGGAATGAGCAGTTCTTC.

This clonotype was recorded at least ten times. The chain employs TRBV12-3 or TRBV12-4 and TRBJ2-1; 7 bases are shared with TRBD1. This CDR3 has 15 amino acids. The junction had 13 bases not matched to a gene; V was cut back by 5 bases and J by 9 bases. CDR3 nucleotides: TGTGCCAGCAGTCGCCCCGTCGCAGGGGGTCCTGAGCAGTTCTTC. It codes for CASSRPVAGGPEQFF.